This TCR beta chain was obtained from a study of post-analysis software for immune sequencing data (dated by TCRdb to between 2014 and 2017). Turning to the overall study: The recorded disease courses included relapsing-remitting, secondary progressive and progressive-relapsing multiple sclerosis, and some patients had no subtype annotation. A subset of samples was prepared in parallel using single-end sample barcoding, then pooled and co-amplified after Illumina adapter ligation. The patient repertoires were set against under 13 previously published healthy control repertoires from donors whose ages ranged from 6 to 25 years. Broader findings and caveats from the paper: Direct clustering with F measure revealed strong co-clustering of samples prepared in the same batch, which led to a batch-effect correction. Normalized Chao1 diversity was significantly lower in multiple sclerosis patients than controls, suggesting substantial peripheral T-cell clonal expansion. Roughly 5 TRBV segments, including TRBV5-6, TRBV5-1 and TRBV20-1, were significantly more frequent in patients than controls. The multiple sclerosis patient group was slightly younger than the control group.

Trimming removed 4 bases from V and 6 bases from J, leaving 20 bases between the germline ends. For CDR1 and CDR2, the germline V gene (reference sequence) lists DFQATT and SNEGSKA. The CDR3 starts with the cysteine, ends with the phenylalanine, and has 15 residues. This entry keeps only the CDR3 DNA: 45 bases, framed from base 1. Library preparation employed PCR. Sequencing instrument: Illumina HiSeq 2500. To reduce PCR and sequencing biases, unique molecular identifiers were incorporated into the TCR beta cDNA libraries. Approximately 500,000 cDNA molecules were obtained per 1 to 10 million input T cells, so each molecule approximated one T cell. The patient libraries were prepared and sequenced using the same protocol as the earlier healthy control dataset. Samples belonging to the same batch were prepared together, multiplexed and sequenced on a shared HiSeq lane. Per the original workflow: MIGEC handled the raw barcoded reads, throwing out single-read molecular identifier groups before consensus assembly and CDR3 extraction. VDJtools was used for post-analysis of the clonotype tables, with diversity normalized by down-sampling every dataset to the smallest sample size. Repertoire overlap clustering matched CDR3 amino acid but not nucleotide sequences to correct batch-related cross-sample contamination. The public reads were reprocessed in TCRdb via fastp at Q25 and MiXCR, keeping in-frame beta chains. Duplicate CDR3 protein sequences are folded into a single record with the most common DNA and genes. The V and J calls reflect TCRdb's pipeline rather than the authors' work. The sample profile shows about 820,000 distinct CDR3 sequences; around 53% of them were found once. Of the sample, approximately 4.4% is held by the ten largest clones.

TCR beta repertoires were profiled from peripheral blood of about a dozen young patients with multiple sclerosis to demonstrate the VDJtools post-analysis software. The multiple sclerosis patients were children and adolescents between about 6 and 16 years of age. This clonotype was recorded a few times. Its antigen remains unidentified. It has no much larger one-base neighbor in the sample; base qualities were not kept. The specimen was blood. The sequence is built from TRBV20-1 and TRBJ2-3; the D region possibly corresponds to TRBD2 (6 bases align). The TCR comes from a girl aged 10-17 years with multiple sclerosis. The CDR3 is CSAISRLGRRDTQYF. The nucleotides read TGCAGTGCTATCTCCCGACTAGGCAGGAGGGATACGCAGTATTTT.